The T cell receptor (beta chain) under discussion was sequenced for a study of T cell clonality in common variable immunodeficiency. The assay was immunoSEQ multiplex PCR, and TCRdb's table has in-frame clones only and misses some. The sample presents 30,000 to 40,000 clones, none singletons. V was clipped by 6 bases and J by 6 bases; unmatched bases: 11. The CDR3 runs to 15 residues. CDR1 is KGHSH, CDR2 LQKENI, per germline. There are many counts of this clone. The read stops 3 residues short of the end of the CDR3; the missing end is completed from the germline J gene. Sequenced sample: peripheral blood mononuclear cells. V and J are TRBV18 and TRBJ2-3; TRBD2 matches at 8 bases. The sequence derives from a person aged 18 to 70 in good health. This CDR3 reads CASSPRTSSGDTQYF. The DNA read from the CDR3 is TGTGCCAGCTCCCCCCGGACTAGCTCTGGGGATACG. Variable domain in full (rest from reference TRBV18 and TRBJ2-3): NAGVMQNPRHLVRRRGQEARLRCSPMKGHSHVYWYRQLPEEGLKFMVYLQKENIIDESGMPKERFSAEFPKEGPSILRIQQVVRGDSAAYFCASSPRTSSGDTQYFGPGTRLTVL.